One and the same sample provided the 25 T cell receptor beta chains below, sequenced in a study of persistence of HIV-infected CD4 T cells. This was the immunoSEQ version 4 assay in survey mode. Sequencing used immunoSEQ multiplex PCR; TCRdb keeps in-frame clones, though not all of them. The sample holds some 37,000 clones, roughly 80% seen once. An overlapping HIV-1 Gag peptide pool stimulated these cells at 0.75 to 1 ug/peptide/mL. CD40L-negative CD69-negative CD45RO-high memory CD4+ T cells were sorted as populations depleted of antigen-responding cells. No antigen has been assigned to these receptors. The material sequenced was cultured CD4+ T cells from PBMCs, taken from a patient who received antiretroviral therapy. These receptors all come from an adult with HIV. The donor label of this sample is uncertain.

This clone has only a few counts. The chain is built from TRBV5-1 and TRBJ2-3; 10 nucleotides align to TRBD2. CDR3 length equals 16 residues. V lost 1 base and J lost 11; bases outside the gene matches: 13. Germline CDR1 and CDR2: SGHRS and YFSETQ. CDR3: CASSLRLAGGGPGQYF. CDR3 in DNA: TGCGCCAGCAGCTTGAGACTAGCGGGTGGGGGACCGGGGCAGTATTTT.

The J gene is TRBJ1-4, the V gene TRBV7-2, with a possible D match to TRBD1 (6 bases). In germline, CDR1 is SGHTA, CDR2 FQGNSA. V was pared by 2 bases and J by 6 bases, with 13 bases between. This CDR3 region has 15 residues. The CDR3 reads CASSLWGGGDEKLFF. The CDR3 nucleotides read TGTGCCAGCAGCTTATGGGGAGGGGGTGATGAAAAACTGTTTTTT. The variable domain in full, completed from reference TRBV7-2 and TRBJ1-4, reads GAGVSQSPSNKVTEKGKDVELRCDPISGHTALYWYRQSLGQGLEFLIYFQGNSAPDKSGLPSDRFSAERTGGSVSTLTIQRTQQEDSAVYLCASSLWGGGDEKLFFGSGTQLSVL.

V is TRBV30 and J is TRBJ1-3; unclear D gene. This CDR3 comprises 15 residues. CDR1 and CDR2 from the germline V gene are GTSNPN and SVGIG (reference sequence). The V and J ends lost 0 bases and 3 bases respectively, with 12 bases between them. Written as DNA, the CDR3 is TGTGCCTGGAGTGTACGGGGTCCACTTGGAAACACCATATATTTT. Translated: CAWSVRGPLGNTIYF.

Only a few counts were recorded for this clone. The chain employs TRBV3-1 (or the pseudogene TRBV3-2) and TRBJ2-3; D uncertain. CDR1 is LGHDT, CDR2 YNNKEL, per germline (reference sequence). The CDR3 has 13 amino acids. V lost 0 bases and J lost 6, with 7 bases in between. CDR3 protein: CASSQEAVDTQYF. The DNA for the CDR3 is TGTGCCAGCAGCCAAGAGGCGGTGGATACGCAGTATTTT.

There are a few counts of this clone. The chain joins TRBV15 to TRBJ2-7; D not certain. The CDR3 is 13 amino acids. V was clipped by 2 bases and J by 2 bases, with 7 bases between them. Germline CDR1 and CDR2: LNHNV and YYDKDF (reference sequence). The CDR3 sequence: CATSRHVTYEQYF. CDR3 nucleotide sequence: TGTGCCACCAGCAGACATGTAACCTACGAGCAGTACTTC.

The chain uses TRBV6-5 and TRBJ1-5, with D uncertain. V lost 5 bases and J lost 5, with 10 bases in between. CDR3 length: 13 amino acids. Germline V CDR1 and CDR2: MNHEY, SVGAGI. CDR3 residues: CASSSEADQPQHF. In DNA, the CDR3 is TGTGCCAGCAGTAGCGAGGCGGATCAGCCCCAGCATTTT.

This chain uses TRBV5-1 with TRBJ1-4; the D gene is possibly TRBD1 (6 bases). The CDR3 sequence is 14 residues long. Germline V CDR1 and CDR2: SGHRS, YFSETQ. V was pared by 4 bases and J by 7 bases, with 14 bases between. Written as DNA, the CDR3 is TGCGCCAGCAGCATCAGGGGTGCCGGTGAAAAACTGTTTTTT. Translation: CASSIRGAGEKLFF.

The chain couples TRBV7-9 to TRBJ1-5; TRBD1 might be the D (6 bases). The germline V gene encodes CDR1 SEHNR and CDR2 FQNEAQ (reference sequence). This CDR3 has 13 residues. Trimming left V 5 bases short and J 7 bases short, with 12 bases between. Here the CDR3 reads CASSQTGKQPQHF. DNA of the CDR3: TGTGCCAGCAGCCAAACAGGGAAACAGCCCCAGCATTTT.

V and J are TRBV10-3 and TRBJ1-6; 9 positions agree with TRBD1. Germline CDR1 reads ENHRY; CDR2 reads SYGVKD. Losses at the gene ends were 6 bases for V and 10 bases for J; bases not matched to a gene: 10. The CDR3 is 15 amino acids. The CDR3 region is CAIRDTGGAESPLHF. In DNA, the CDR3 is TGTGCCATCAGGGATACAGGGGGCGCAGAATCACCCCTCCACTTT.

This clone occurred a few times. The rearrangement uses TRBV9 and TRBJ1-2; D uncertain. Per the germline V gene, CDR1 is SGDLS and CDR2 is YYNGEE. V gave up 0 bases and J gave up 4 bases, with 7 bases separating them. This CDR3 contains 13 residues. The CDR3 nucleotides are TGTGCCAGCAGCGTAGATGTAGCCTATGGCTACACCTTC. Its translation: CASSVDVAYGYTF.

In DNA form, the CDR3 reads TGTGCCAGCAACAGGGATAGGAACACTGAAGCTTTCTTT. This gives the protein CASNRDRNTEAFF. The chain carries TRBV6-5 and TRBJ1-1, with a tentative D call TRBD1 (6 bases). This CDR3 has 13 amino acids. Germline CDR1 MNHEY, CDR2 SVGAGI. V dropped 7 bases and J dropped 1 base, with 10 bases sitting between them.

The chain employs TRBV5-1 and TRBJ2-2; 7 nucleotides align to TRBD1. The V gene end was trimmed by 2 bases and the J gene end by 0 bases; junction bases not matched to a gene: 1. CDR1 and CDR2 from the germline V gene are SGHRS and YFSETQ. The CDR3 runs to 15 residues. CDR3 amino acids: CASSFTGANTGELFF. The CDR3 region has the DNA TGCGCCAGCAGCTTTACAGGGGCGAACACCGGGGAGCTGTTTTTT.

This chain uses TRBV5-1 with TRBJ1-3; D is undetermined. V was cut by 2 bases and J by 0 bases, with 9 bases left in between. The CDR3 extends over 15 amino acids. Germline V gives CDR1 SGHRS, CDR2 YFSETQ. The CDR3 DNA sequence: TGCGCCAGCAGCTTAGAACGGTACTCTGGAAACACCATATATTTT. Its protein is CASSLERYSGNTIYF. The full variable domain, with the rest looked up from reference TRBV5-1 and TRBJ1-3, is KAGVTQTPRYLIKTRGQQVTLSCSPISGHRSVSWYQQTPGQGLQFLFEYFSETQRNKGNFPGRFSGRQFSNSRSEMNVSTLELGDSALYLCASSLERYSGNTIYFGEGSWLTVV.

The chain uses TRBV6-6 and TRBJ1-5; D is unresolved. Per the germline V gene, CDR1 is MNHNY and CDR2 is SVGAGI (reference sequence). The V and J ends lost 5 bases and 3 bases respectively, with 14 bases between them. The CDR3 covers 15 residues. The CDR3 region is CASSPPVGHNQPQHF. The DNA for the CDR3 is TGTGCCAGCAGTCCCCCCGTTGGTCACAATCAGCCCCAGCATTTT.

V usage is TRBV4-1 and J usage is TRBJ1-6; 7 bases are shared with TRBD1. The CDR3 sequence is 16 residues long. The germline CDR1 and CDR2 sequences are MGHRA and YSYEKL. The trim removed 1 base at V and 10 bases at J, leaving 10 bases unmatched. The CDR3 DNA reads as TGCGCCAGCAGCCAAGGCCAAGGGACAGTACAGTCACCCCTCCACTTT. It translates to CASSQGQGTVQSPLHF.

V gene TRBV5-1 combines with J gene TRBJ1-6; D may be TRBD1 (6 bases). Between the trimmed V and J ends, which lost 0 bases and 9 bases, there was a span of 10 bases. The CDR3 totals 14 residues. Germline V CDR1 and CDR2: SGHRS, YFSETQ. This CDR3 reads CASSLGQDASPLHF. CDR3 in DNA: TGCGCCAGCAGCTTGGGACAGGATGCTTCACCCCTCCACTTT.

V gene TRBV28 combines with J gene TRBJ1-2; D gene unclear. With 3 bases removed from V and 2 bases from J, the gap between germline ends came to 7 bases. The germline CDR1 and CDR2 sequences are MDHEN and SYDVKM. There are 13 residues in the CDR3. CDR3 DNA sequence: TGTGCCAGCAGTTTCGCGGGGAACTATGGCTACACCTTC. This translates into CASSFAGNYGYTF.

The chain's CDR3 is CASSDRGRNSPLHF. The CDR3 DNA follows: TGTGCCAGTAGTGACAGGGGGCGGAATTCACCCCTCCACTTT. This chain joins TRBV19 and TRBJ1-6; the match to TRBD1 covers 10 bases. The germline gives CDR1 LNHDA, CDR2 SQIVND (reference sequence). Trimming took 5 bases from V and 7 from J; bases not matched to a gene: 2. The CDR3 sequence is 14 residues long.

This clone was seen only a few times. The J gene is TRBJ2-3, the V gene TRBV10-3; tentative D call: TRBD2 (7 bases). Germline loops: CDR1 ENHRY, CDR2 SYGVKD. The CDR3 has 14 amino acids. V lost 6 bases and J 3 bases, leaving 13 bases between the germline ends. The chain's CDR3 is CAIRGAGETDTQYF. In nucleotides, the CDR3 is TGTGCCATCAGGGGGGCGGGGGAGACAGATACGCAGTATTTT.

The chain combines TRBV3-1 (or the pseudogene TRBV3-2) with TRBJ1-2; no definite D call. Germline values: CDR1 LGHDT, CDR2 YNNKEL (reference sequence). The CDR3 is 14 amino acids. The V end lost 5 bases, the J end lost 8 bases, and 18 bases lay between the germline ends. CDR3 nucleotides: TGTGCCAGCAGCGGTGACTCGAGGAGTTCAGGCTACACCTTC. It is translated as CASSGDSRSSGYTF.

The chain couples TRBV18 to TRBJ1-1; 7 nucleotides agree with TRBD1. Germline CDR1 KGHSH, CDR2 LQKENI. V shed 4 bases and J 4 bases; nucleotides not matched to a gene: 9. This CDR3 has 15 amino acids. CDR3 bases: TGTGCCAGCTCACATGGAGGGACAGCACTCACTGAAGCTTTCTTT. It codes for CASSHGGTALTEAFF.

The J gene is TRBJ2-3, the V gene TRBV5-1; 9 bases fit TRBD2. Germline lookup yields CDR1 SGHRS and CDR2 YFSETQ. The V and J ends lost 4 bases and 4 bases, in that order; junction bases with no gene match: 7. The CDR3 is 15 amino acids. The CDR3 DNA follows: TGCGCCAGCAGCCCAGGGACTAGCCTTCCAGATACGCAGTATTTT. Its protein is CASSPGTSLPDTQYF.

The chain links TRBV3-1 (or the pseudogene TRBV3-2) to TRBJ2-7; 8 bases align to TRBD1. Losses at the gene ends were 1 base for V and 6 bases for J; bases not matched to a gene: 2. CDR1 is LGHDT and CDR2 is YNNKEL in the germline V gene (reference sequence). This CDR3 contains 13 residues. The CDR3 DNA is TGTGCCAGCAGCCAAGTAACAGGGGGCGAGCAGTACGTC. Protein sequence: CASSQVTGGEQYV.

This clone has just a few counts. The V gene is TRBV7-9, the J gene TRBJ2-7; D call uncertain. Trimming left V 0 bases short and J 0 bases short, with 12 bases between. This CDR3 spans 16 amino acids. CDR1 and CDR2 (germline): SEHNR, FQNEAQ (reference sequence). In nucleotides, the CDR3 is TGTGCCAGCAGCTTAGCAAGCCAGGCAGACTCCTACGAGCAGTACTTC. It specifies CASSLASQADSYEQYF.

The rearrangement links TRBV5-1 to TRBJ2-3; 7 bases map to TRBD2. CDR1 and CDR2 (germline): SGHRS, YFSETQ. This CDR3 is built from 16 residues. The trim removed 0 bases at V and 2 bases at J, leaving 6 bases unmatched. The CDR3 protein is CASSLGGLTSTDTQYF. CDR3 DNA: TGCGCCAGCAGCTTGGGGGGACTAACCTCCACAGATACGCAGTATTTT.